Below are 11 T cell receptor beta chains sequenced from a single sample in a study of blood T cell repertoires in COVID-19. The protocol was immunoSEQ multiplex PCR, while the TCRdb copy is restricted to in-frame clones and leaves out a portion. The sample has approximately 140,000 clones; 88% are singletons. Material for sequencing was peripheral blood. Source of these receptors: a man aged 50 to 59 with active or convalescent COVID-19.

This chain connects TRBV11-2 to TRBJ1-5; D not resolved. The germline gives CDR1 SGHAT, CDR2 FQNNGV. CDR3 size: 15 residues. V gave up 0 bases and J gave up 0 bases, with 6 bases separating them. The CDR3 DNA is TGTGCCAGCAGCTTAGACACGGGTAGCAATCAGCCCCAGCATTTT. The encoded protein is CASSLDTGSNQPQHF.

The chain has TRBV27 and TRBJ2-1; 13 nucleotides agree with TRBD2. The CDR3 runs to 16 residues. The germline gives CDR1 MNHEY, CDR2 SMNVEV (reference sequence). V gave up 6 bases and J gave up 6 bases; unmatched junction bases: 8. The CDR3 sequence: CASRGPGLAGINEQFF. The CDR3 nucleotides are TGTGCCAGCAGGGGTCCGGGACTAGCGGGAATCAATGAGCAGTTCTTC.

The chain is built from TRBV19 and TRBJ2-3; D is unclear. In germline, CDR1 is LNHDA, CDR2 SQIVND (reference sequence). The CDR3 has 12 amino acids. The V and J ends lost 1 base and 5 bases respectively, with 4 bases between them. The CDR3 sequence is CASSIGRDTQYF. The DNA of the CDR3 is TGTGCCAGTAGTATAGGGAGAGATACGCAGTATTTT.

This sequence joins TRBV9 and TRBJ1-2; the D is unclear. CDR1 and CDR2 from the germline V gene are SGDLS and YYNGEE. Trimming cost V 0 bases and J 2 bases, with 8 bases left between them. There are 14 residues in the CDR3. As DNA, the CDR3 is TGTGCCAGCAGCGTAGGGGAGGGAAACTATGGCTACACCTTC. As protein: CASSVGEGNYGYTF. Filled out from reference TRBV9 and TRBJ1-2, the complete variable domain reads DSGVTQTPKHLITATGQRVTLRCSPRSGDLSVYWYQQSLDQGLQFLIQYYNGEERAKGNILERFSAQQFPDLHSELNLSSLELGDSALYFCASSVGEGNYGYTFGSGTRLTVV.

The CDR3 is CASSLGDTAGQPQHF. DNA for the CDR3: TGTGCCAGCAGCTTAGGGGACACCGCTGGTCAGCCCCAGCATTTT. This chain connects TRBV7-2 to TRBJ1-5, with D tentatively TRBD1 (6 bases). The CDR3 runs to 15 residues. V was trimmed by 1 base and J by 6 bases, leaving 13 bases between them. Germline assignment: CDR1 SGHTA and CDR2 FQGNSA.

The rearrangement joins TRBV19 to TRBJ2-1; D is perhaps TRBD2 (6 bases). The V gene lost 3 bases and the J gene lost 6 bases, with 12 bases spanning the gap. This CDR3 has 14 residues. In germline, CDR1 is LNHDA, CDR2 SQIVND (reference sequence). CDR3 amino acids: CASSIRAGINEQFF. As DNA, the CDR3 is TGTGCCAGTAGTATTCGTGCGGGGATCAATGAGCAGTTCTTC.

The chain has TRBV2 and TRBJ2-3; 7 nucleotides agree with TRBD2. The length of the CDR3 is 14 residues. CDR1 and CDR2 from the germline V gene are SNHLY and FYNNEI. With 7 bases clipped from V and 4 bases from J, the junction kept 8 bases outside the gene matches. The CDR3 DNA sequence: TGTGCCAGCAAGGGACTAAGGGTCGCAGATACGCAGTATTTT. It is translated as CASKGLRVADTQYF. The variable domain in full, with the rest retrieved from reference TRBV2 and TRBJ2-3, is EPEVTQTPSHQVTQMGQEVILRCVPISNHLYFYWYRQILGQKVEFLVSFYNNEISEKSEIFDDQFSVERPDGSNFTLKIRSTKLEDSAMYFCASKGLRVADTQYFGPGTRLTVL.

This clone has only one observation. This rearrangement joins TRBV9 to TRBJ2-3; no reliable D call. CDR3 length: 12 residues. Germline V gene data show CDR1 as SGDLS and CDR2 as YYNGEE. V dropped 0 bases and J dropped 9 bases, with 8 bases sitting between them. Written as DNA, the CDR3 is TGTGCCAGCAGCGTAGGAAGCGCCACGCAGTATTTT. It translates to CASSVGSATQYF.

The CDR3 DNA reads as TGCGCCAGCAGCCAAGGCCTTGACAGGGTAGGGGCCTACGAGCAGTACTTC. It codes for CASSQGLDRVGAYEQYF. The chain carries TRBV4-3 and TRBJ2-7, with 7 bases aligning to TRBD1. Germline CDR1 reads LGHNA; CDR2 reads YSLEER. V lost 1 base, J lost 2 bases, and 11 bases stayed unmatched. The CDR3 covers 17 residues.

This sequence joins TRBV3-1 (or the pseudogene TRBV3-2) and TRBJ1-1; 9 nucleotides align to TRBD1. Germline V gene sequence: CDR1 LGHDT, CDR2 YNNKEL (reference sequence). V gave up 2 bases and J gave up 4 bases; unmatched junction bases: 2. The CDR3 totals 14 residues. DNA for the CDR3: TGTGCCAGCAGCCAACTGACAGGGGGCACTGAAGCTTTCTTT. Amino acid sequence: CASSQLTGGTEAFF.

V usage is TRBV28 and J usage is TRBJ2-3; TRBD1 matches at 7 bases. The CDR3 has 14 amino acids. The ends lost 3 bases at V and 5 bases at J; junction bases unmatched: 5. The germline CDR1 and CDR2 sequences are MDHEN and SYDVKM. The CDR3, as DNA: TGTGCCAGCAGTTTGGGGACAGTTATAGATACGCAGTATTTT. This sequence encodes CASSLGTVIDTQYF.